Following are 26 T cell receptor beta chains from one sample sequenced in a study of blood T cell repertoires in COVID-19. Here immunoSEQ multiplex PCR was the method, and the copy in TCRdb shows in-frame clones only, minus some. The sample holds 190,000 or so clones, around 80% seen once. Sample: peripheral blood. Receptors were obtained from a woman older than 75 with COVID-19, enrolled during active disease.

The rearrangement uses TRBV6-6 and TRBJ1-1, with a tentative D call TRBD1 (5 bases). The CDR3 runs to 13 residues. Germline lookup yields CDR1 MNHNY and CDR2 SVGAGI (reference sequence). Trimming removed 7 bases from V and 6 bases from J, with 15 bases in between. This CDR3 reads CASTPGGGAEAFF. The CDR3 DNA follows: TGTGCCAGCACCCCGGGGGGAGGCGCTGAAGCTTTCTTT.

This clone was detected only once. J is TRBJ2-3 and V is TRBV6-1, with 16 bases aligning to TRBD2. CDR1 is MNHNS and CDR2 is SASEGT in the germline V gene. There are 19 residues in the CDR3. The J segment lost 2 bases and the V segment lost 6 bases, leaving 11 bases of the junction unmatched. CDR3 DNA sequence: TGTGCCAGCAGGGAACCCGGGACTAGCGGGAGGGCCTTCACAGATACGCAGTATTTT. Its translation is CASREPGTSGRAFTDTQYF.

The chain couples TRBV28 to TRBJ2-7, with D unclear. Trimming stripped 6 bases from V and 0 bases from J, with 9 bases between. The germline CDR1 and CDR2 sequences are MDHEN and SYDVKM. The CDR3 extends over 13 amino acids. CDR3 coding DNA: TGTGCCAGCAGCCACACTACCTCCTACGAGCAGTACTTC. It yields the protein CASSHTTSYEQYF. Full variable domain (rest looked up from reference TRBV28 and TRBJ2-7): DVKVTQSSRYLVKRTGEKVFLECVQDMDHENMFWYRQDPGLGLRLIYFSYDVKMKEKGDIPEGYSVSREKKERFSLILESASTNQTSMYLCASSHTTSYEQYFGPGTRLTVT.

This clone has just a few counts. The V call is TRBV7-9, the J call TRBJ2-1; possible D gene TRBD2, 5 bases. The germline V gene has CDR1 SEHNR and CDR2 FQNEAQ (reference sequence). The CDR3 has 12 amino acids. With 2 bases removed from V and 10 bases from J, the gap between germline ends came to 9 bases. This CDR3 is CASSLSTGEQFF. The CDR3 DNA reads TGTGCCAGCAGCTTATCGACGGGGGAGCAGTTCTTC.

The gene calls are TRBV3-1 (or the pseudogene TRBV3-2) and TRBJ2-7; 12 bases are a match to TRBD1. V was pared by 1 base and J by 3 bases, with 7 bases of the junction left unmatched. This CDR3 comprises 17 residues. Looked up from germline, CDR1 is LGHDT and CDR2 is YNNKEL (reference sequence). The CDR3 region has the DNA TGTGCCAGCAGCCAAGTCGGGGGACAGGGGGCCCACTACGAGCAGTACTTC. This sequence encodes CASSQVGGQGAHYEQYF.

This clone has more than one count but fewer than ten. For the CDR3, the DNA is TGTGCCAGCAGCTGGACCGGGACTAGCGGTAGCACAGATACGCAGTATTTT. As protein: CASSWTGTSGSTDTQYF. This sequence joins TRBV5-4 and TRBJ2-3, with 11 positions matching TRBD2. The CDR3 extends over 17 amino acids. Germline CDR1 is SGHNT and CDR2 is YYREEE (reference sequence). V was clipped by 3 bases and J by 0 bases; unmatched bases: 6.

This chain uses TRBV24-1 with TRBJ1-1; tentative D call: TRBD1 (5 bases). V was trimmed by 10 bases and J by 5 bases, leaving 13 bases between them. This CDR3 region has 12 residues. Germline V CDR1 and CDR2: KGHDR, SFDVKD. CDR3 in DNA: TGTGCCACGGGGGACGGGGGTACTGAAGCTTTCTTT. This encodes CATGDGGTEAFF.

This chain connects TRBV20-1 to TRBJ2-7; no definite D call. V was trimmed by 6 bases and J by 1 base, leaving 7 bases between them. This CDR3 has 11 residues. Per germline, CDR1 DFQATT and CDR2 SNEGSKA (reference sequence). The CDR3 bases are TGCAGTGCGAGCATATCCTACGAGCAGTACTTC. This codes for CSASISYEQYF.

CDR3: CASSSLTSGRPYEQYF. The CDR3, as DNA: TGTGCCAGCAGCTCCCTGACTAGCGGGCGACCCTACGAGCAGTACTTC. The genes are TRBV11-2 and TRBJ2-7; 10 nucleotides line up with TRBD2. Germline values: CDR1 SGHAT, CDR2 FQNNGV. The CDR3 runs to 16 residues. Losses at the gene ends were 4 bases for V and 2 bases for J; bases not matched to a gene: 8.

The V and J genes are TRBV2 and TRBJ2-7, with 8 bases identical to TRBD1. The CDR3 runs to 13 residues. V gave up 6 bases and J gave up 6 bases; unmatched junction bases: 7. Germline V lookup: CDR1 SNHLY, CDR2 FYNNEI. Here the CDR3 reads CASSRQGQGEQYF. DNA for the CDR3: TGTGCCAGCAGCCGACAGGGGCAAGGCGAGCAGTACTTC.

This clone was seen a few times. J is TRBJ2-1 and V is TRBV5-4; tentative D call: TRBD2 (7 bases). CDR3 length equals 15 residues. Germline assignment: CDR1 SGHNT and CDR2 YYREEE (reference sequence). Trimming removed 4 bases from V and 8 bases from J, with 19 bases in between. The CDR3 loop reads CASSLEGGARDEQFF. The CDR3 DNA reads TGTGCCAGCAGCCTGGAGGGGGGGGCGCGCGATGAGCAGTTCTTC.

The chain carries TRBV27 and TRBJ2-7; 10 positions agree with TRBD1. Trimming cost V 10 bases and J 1 base; bases outside gene matches: 4. CDR3 length: 13 residues. Germline loops: CDR1 MNHEY, CDR2 SMNVEV (reference sequence). CDR3 protein: CATRTGGSYEQYF. CDR3 in DNA: TGTGCCACCCGGACAGGGGGATCCTACGAGCAGTACTTC.

V usage is TRBV5-1 and J usage is TRBJ1-6; D gene unclear. Per the germline V gene, CDR1 is SGHRS and CDR2 is YFSETQ. CDR3 length equals 16 residues. Trimming stripped 4 bases from V and 4 bases from J, with 15 bases between. The DNA of the CDR3 is TGCGCCAGCAGCCACGAGGGTGTCCCTTATAATTCACCCCTCCACTTT. Encoded protein: CASSHEGVPYNSPLHF.

The chain carries TRBV27 and TRBJ2-1; 12 nucleotides align to TRBD1. V was clipped by 2 bases and J by 9 bases; unmatched bases: 8. Germline assignment: CDR1 MNHEY and CDR2 SMNVEV (reference sequence). The CDR3 has 16 amino acids. For the CDR3, the DNA is TGTGCCAGCAGTTTACTCGCGGGACAGGGGGCGCGTGAGCAGTTCTTC. It codes for CASSLLAGQGAREQFF.

The genes are TRBV19 and TRBJ1-1, with D hard to call. This CDR3 has 13 amino acids. Germline CDR1 is LNHDA and CDR2 is SQIVND (reference sequence). V was clipped by 4 bases and J by 2 bases, with 8 bases between them. The CDR3 DNA follows: TGTGCCAGTAGTACGACAAGTAACACTGAAGCTTTCTTT. Residues: CASSTTSNTEAFF.

This clone has only a few counts. The chain uses TRBV6-6 and TRBJ2-1; 10 positions agree with TRBD2. The CDR3 is 16 amino acids. Germline trimming cut 6 bases from V and 9 bases from J; bases unmatched to any gene: 14. In germline, CDR1 is MNHNY, CDR2 SVGAGI (reference sequence). The CDR3 DNA reads TGTGCCAGCAGGGCCCCTAGCGGGAGAGGTGAACGTGAGCAGTTCTTC. This gives the protein CASRAPSGRGEREQFF.

This clone came up a few times. This chain uses TRBV5-8 with TRBJ2-3; 14 positions agree with TRBD2. With 4 bases clipped from V and 7 bases from J, the junction kept 8 bases outside the gene matches. CDR1 is SGHTS, CDR2 YDEGEE, per germline. This CDR3 has 16 residues. In DNA form, the CDR3 reads TGTGCCAGCAGCGAAGGGACTAGCGGGGGCCGGTATACGCAGTATTTT. It yields the protein CASSEGTSGGRYTQYF.

V usage is TRBV11-2 and J usage is TRBJ2-1, with 11 positions matching TRBD2. The CDR3 covers 16 residues. The germline gives CDR1 SGHAT, CDR2 FQNNGV. V shed 5 bases and J 9 bases; nucleotides not matched to a gene: 12. The CDR3 region has the DNA TGTGCCAGCAGCCCGACTAGCGGGAACTTTTTTAGTGAGCAGTTCTTC. Translation: CASSPTSGNFFSEQFF.

The count of this clone is one. V usage is TRBV4-3 and J usage is TRBJ1-2; D might be TRBD1 (6 bases). Looked up from germline, CDR1 is LGHNA and CDR2 is YSLEER. V lost 4 bases to trimming and J lost 8 bases, with 17 bases between them. The CDR3 runs 14 residues. The CDR3 reads CASSPSFGGWGYTF. CDR3 nucleotide sequence: TGCGCCAGCAGCCCCTCCTTTGGGGGCTGGGGCTACACCTTC.

The chain is built from TRBV5-1 and TRBJ1-2; D is uncertain. The ends were cut back, 5 bases at V and 4 bases at J, with 15 bases in the middle. CDR3 length: 14 residues. CDR1 and CDR2 from the germline V gene are SGHRS and YFSETQ. The DNA of the CDR3 is TGCGCCAGCAGTCCCGACGGGCGGGCCTATGGCTACACCTTC. Translated, it gives CASSPDGRAYGYTF.

The J gene is TRBJ2-6, the V gene TRBV24-1; D is perhaps TRBD1 (6 bases). The CDR3 runs 15 residues. Trimming took off 2 bases at V and 2 bases at J, with 6 bases between the two ends. CDR1 and CDR2 from the germline V gene are KGHDR and SFDVKD. CDR3 amino acids: CATSDYRAGANVLTF. Here the CDR3 DNA reads TGTGCCACCAGTGATTACAGGGCTGGGGCCAACGTCCTGACTTTC.

The chain combines TRBV6-1 with TRBJ1-1; 8 positions match TRBD1. CDR3 length equals 15 residues. CDR1 and CDR2 from the germline V gene are MNHNS and SASEGT. The V segment lost 6 bases and the J segment 5 bases; nucleotides outside the gene matches: 11. The CDR3 region has the DNA TGTGCCAGCAGAAAAATCCAGGGGGCTGGGACTGAAGCTTTCTTT. It codes for CASRKIQGAGTEAFF.

The rearrangement links TRBV11-3 to TRBJ1-6; D unresolved. Germline CDR1 reads SGHNT; CDR2 reads YENEEA. CDR3 length equals 16 residues. The ends were cut back, 2 bases at V and 7 bases at J, with 15 bases in the middle. CDR3 coding DNA: TGTGCCAGCAGCTTAAATTCCCCGGAGGCCAATTCACCCCTCCACTTT. Amino acid sequence: CASSLNSPEANSPLHF.

The rearrangement uses TRBV28 and TRBJ1-2; 7 bases align to TRBD1. CDR3 length: 15 residues. Trimming took 5 bases from V and 5 from J; bases not matched to a gene: 11. CDR1 and CDR2 (germline): MDHEN, SYDVKM. CDR3 in amino acids: CASSAGTDGIYGYTF. The CDR3 nucleotides read TGTGCCAGCAGTGCCGGGACAGATGGAATTTATGGCTACACCTTC.

V usage is TRBV28 and J usage is TRBJ2-7; 14 bases match TRBD2. Germline CDR1 is MDHEN and CDR2 is SYDVKM. CDR3 length equals 15 residues. J was trimmed by 5 bases and V by 5 bases; bases with no gene match: 5. The CDR3: CASSRLAGGRNEQYF. CDR3 DNA sequence: TGTGCCAGCAGTAGACTAGCGGGAGGGAGGAACGAGCAGTACTTC.

This clone was seen more than once but under ten times. This chain joins TRBV7-9 and TRBJ1-4; 8 bases line up with TRBD1. Germline trimming cut 6 bases from V and 8 bases from J; bases unmatched to any gene: 11. Germline assignment: CDR1 SEHNR and CDR2 FQNEAQ (reference sequence). The CDR3 runs to 15 residues. The CDR3 reads CASSSERTGLEKLFF. Here the CDR3 DNA reads TGTGCCAGCAGTTCCGAGAGGACAGGGCTCGAAAAACTGTTTTTT.